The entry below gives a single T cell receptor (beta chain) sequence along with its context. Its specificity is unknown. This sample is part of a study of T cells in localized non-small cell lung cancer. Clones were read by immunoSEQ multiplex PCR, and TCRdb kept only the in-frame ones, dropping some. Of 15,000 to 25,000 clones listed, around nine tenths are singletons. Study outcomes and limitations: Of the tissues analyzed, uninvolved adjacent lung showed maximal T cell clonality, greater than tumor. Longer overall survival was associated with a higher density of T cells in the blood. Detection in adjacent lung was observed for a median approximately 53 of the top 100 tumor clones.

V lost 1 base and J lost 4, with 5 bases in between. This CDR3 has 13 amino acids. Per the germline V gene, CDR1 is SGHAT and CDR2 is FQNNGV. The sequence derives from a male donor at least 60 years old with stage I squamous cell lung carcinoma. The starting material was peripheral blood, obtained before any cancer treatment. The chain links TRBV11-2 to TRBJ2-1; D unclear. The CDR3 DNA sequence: TGTGCCAGCAGCTTAGCTCTATACAATGAGCAGTTCTTC. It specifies CASSLALYNEQFF.